This T cell receptor beta chain was identified in a study of blood T cell repertoires in COVID-19 (dated by TCRdb to 2018 to 2020). About the full investigation: The collaborator samples originated in the United States, Italy and Spain and spanned the acute and convalescent phases of COVID-19. The dataset comprised deeply sampled blood TCRbeta repertoires from subjects exposed to, actively infected with, or recovered from COVID-19. The samples were drawn from the first 160 participants of the ongoing ImmuneRACE study and from 950 to 1,500 subjects provided by 6 global collaborators. The repertoires were made available in a free public database intended to serve as a resource for research on the immune response to SARS-CoV-2. The prospective study material was composed of cDNA or gDNA derived from T cells, B-cell-depleted T cells, or PBMCs. Where available, HLA class I and class II types were taken from metadata supplied by the sample provider and were not determined by assay-based typing. A de-identified subject ID, COVID-19 status, age in years and sex were almost always included in the sample metadata. On the study overall, not on this receptor specifically: How much clinical and demographic metadata was included differed by source and by participant, and the metadata was provided uncurated.

TCRbeta CDR3 regions were amplified from genomic DNA using the immunoSEQ Assay, a bias-controlled multiplex PCR. The study's own analysis went as follows. Nucleated cell counts per sample were estimated from amplification of reference gene primers within the assay. To quantify the absolute abundance of each unique TCRbeta CDR3 rearrangement, sequence reads were collapsed and filtered. For each sample, productive Simpson clonality was calculated as the square root of Simpson's diversity index across productive rearrangements. Here the immuneACCESS table is served through TCRdb, limited to in-frame sequences with V and J called. Missing clones are a known gap in these copies; in checked studies unresolved V genes cover under half, and the rest lacks a known reason. V, J and clone size are taken as reported in that table, and D and trimming were inferred from the DNA itself. The sample yields over 100,000 clones; over 70% were counted once. The ten largest clonotypes hold around 4% of the sample.

For this clone: Its antigen is not yet known. Per-base quality was not reported, and no clone a single base away is much larger than it.

Collaborating institutions collected whole blood in K2EDTA tubes following their own protocols. Collaborator samples were shipped for TCRbeta analysis as frozen whole blood, isolated PBMCs, or DNA extracted from either sample type. The CDR3, from cysteine to phenylalanine, totals 17 residues. CDR3 DNA is the only sequence kept; it has 51 bases, read in frame from the first base. CDR1 LGHNT and CDR2 FRNRAP are derived from the germline V gene. After removal of 2 bases from V and 5 bases from J, the junction retains 5 bases not matched to a gene. This TCR derives from a human donor in a cohort sampled during active or convalescent COVID-19. The sequence is built from TRBV12-5 and TRBJ2-2; TRBD2 agrees with 13 junctional bases. Sample: peripheral blood. CDR3 region: CASGLTGLAGDTGELFF. The sequenced DNA is TGTGCTAGTGGTTTGACCGGACTAGCGGGAGATACCGGGGAGCTGTTTTTT. With the portions outside the CDR3 filled from the reference TRBV12-5 and TRBJ2-2 genes, the complete variable region becomes DARVTQTPRHKVTEMGQEVTMRCQPILGHNTVFWYRQTMMQGLELLAYFRNRAPLDDSGMPKDRFSAEMPDATLATLKIQPSEPRDSAVYFCASGLTGLAGDTGELFFGEGSRLTVL.